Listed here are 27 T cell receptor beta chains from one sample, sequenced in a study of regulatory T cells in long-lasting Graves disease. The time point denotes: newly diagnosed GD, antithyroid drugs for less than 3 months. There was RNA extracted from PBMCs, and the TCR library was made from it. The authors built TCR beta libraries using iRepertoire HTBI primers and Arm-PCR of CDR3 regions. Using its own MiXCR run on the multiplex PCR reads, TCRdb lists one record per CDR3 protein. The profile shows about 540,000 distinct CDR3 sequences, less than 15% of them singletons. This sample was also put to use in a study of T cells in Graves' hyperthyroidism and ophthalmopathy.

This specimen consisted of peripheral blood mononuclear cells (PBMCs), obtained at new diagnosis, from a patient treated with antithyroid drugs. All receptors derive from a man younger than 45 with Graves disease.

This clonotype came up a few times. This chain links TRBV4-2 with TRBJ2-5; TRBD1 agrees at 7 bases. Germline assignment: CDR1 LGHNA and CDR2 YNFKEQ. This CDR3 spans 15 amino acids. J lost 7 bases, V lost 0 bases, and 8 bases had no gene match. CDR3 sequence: CASSQESGTAGTQYF. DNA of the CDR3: TGTGCCAGCAGCCAAGAATCCGGGACAGCCGGGACCCAGTACTTC.

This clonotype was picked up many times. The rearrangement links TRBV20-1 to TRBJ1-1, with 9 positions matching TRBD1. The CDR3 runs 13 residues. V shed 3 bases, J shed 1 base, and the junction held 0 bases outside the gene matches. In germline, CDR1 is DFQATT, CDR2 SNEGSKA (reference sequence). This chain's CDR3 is CSARTGGNTEAFF. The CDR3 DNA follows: TGCAGTGCTAGGACAGGGGGGAACACTGAAGCTTTCTTT.

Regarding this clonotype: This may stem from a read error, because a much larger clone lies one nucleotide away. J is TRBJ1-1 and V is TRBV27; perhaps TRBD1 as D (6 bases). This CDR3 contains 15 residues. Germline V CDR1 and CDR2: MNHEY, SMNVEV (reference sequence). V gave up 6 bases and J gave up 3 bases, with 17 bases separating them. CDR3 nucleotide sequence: TGTGCCAGCAGATTCAGGGGCTTAGGGGACACTGAAGCTTTCTTT. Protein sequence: CASRFRGLGDTEAFF.

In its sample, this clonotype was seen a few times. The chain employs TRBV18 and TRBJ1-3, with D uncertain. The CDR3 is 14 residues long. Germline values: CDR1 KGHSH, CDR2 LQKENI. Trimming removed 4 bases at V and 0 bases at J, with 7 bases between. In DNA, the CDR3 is TGTGCCAGCTCACGGGAGGCCTCTGGAAACACCATATATTTT. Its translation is CASSREASGNTIYF.

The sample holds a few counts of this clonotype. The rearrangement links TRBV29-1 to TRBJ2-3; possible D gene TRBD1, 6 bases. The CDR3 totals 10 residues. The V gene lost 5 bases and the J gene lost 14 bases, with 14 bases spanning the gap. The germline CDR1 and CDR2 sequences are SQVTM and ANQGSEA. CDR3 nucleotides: TGCAGCGTTACGAGGGAAGGGGGGTATTTT. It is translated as CSVTREGGYF.

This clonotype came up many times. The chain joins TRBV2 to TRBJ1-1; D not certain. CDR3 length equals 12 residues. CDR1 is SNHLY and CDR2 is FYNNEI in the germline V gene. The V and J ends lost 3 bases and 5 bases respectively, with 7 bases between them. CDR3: CASSEFGTEAFF. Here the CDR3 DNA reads TGTGCCAGCAGTGAGTTTGGGACTGAAGCTTTCTTT.

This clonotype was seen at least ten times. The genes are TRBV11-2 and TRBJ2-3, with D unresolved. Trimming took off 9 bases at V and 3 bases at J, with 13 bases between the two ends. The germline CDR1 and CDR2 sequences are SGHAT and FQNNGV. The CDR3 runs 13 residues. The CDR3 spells CASLVDGTDTQYF. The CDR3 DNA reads TGTGCCAGTTTAGTCGACGGGACAGATACGCAGTATTTT.

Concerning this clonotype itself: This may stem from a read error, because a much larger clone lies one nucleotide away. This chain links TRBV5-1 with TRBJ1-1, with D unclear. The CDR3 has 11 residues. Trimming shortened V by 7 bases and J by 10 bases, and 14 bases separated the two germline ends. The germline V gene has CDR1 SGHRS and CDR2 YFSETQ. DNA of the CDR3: TGCGCCAGCCAAAGTGGAGATGCAGCTTTCTTT. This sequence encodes CASQSGDAAFF.

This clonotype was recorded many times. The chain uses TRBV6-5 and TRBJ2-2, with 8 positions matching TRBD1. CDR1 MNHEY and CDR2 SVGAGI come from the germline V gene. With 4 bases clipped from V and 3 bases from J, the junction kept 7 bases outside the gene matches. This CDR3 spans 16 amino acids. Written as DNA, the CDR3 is TGTGCCAGCAGTTCCCAGGGGGCGGGTCACACCGGGGAGCTGTTTTTT. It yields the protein CASSSQGAGHTGELFF.

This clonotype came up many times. This chain's CDR3 is CASSLAPSGRDNEQFF. Written as DNA, the CDR3 is TGCGCCAGCAGCTTGGCCCCTAGCGGGAGGGACAATGAGCAGTTCTTC. The chain carries TRBV5-1 and TRBJ2-1; 12 bases map to TRBD2. V shed 0 bases and J 5 bases; nucleotides not matched to a gene: 3. This CDR3 comprises 16 residues. Germline assignment: CDR1 SGHRS and CDR2 YFSETQ.

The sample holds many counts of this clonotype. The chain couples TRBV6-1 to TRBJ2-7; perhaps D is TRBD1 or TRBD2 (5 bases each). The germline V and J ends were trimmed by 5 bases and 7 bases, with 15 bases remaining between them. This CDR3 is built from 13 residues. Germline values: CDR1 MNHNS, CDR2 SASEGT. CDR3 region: CASSLYERGEQYF. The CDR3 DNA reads TGTGCCAGCAGTCTGTATGAGAGGGGAGAGCAGTACTTC.

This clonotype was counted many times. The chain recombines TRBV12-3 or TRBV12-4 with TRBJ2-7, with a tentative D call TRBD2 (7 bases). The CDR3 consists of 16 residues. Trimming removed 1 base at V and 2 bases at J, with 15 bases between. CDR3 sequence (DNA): TGTGCCAGCAGTTTAGAGGGGGAGGGGGTGACCTACGAGCAGTACTTC. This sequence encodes CASSLEGEGVTYEQYF.

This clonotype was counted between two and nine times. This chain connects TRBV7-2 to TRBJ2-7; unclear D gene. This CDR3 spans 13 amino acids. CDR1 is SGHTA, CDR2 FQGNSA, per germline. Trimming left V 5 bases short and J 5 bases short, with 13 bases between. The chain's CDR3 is CASSLSSSHEQYF. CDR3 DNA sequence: TGTGCCAGCAGCCTATCGAGCAGTCACGAGCAGTACTTC. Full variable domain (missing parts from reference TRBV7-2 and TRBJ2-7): GAGVSQSPSNKVTEKGKDVELRCDPISGHTALYWYRQSLGQGLEFLIYFQGNSAPDKSGLPSDRFSAERTGGSVSTLTIQRTQQEDSAVYLCASSLSSSHEQYFGPGTRLTVT.

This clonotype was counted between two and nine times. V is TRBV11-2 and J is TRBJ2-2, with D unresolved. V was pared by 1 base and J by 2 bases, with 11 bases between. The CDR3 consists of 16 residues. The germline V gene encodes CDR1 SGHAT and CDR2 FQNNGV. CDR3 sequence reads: CASSLVPDGNTGELFF. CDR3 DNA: TGTGCCAGCAGCTTAGTACCGGATGGAAACACCGGGGAGCTGTTTTTT.

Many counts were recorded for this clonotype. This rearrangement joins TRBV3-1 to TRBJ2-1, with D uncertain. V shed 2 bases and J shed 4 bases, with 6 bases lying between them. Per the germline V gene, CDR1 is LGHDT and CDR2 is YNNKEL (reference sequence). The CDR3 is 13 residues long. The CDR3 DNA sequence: TGTGCCAGCAGCCAAATGGATTACAATGAGCAGTTCTTC. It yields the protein CASSQMDYNEQFF.

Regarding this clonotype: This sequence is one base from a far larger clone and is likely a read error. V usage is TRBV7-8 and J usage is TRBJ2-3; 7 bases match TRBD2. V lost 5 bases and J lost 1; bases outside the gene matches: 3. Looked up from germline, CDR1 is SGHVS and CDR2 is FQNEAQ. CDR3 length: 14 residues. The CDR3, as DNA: TGTGCCAGCAGCCACGGACTAGGCACAGATACGCAGTATTTT. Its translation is CASSHGLGTDTQYF. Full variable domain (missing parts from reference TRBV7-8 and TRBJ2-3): GAGVSQSPRYKVAKRGQDVALRCDPISGHVSLFWYQQALGQGPEFLTYFQNEAQLDKSGLPSDRFFAERPEGSVSTLKIQRTQQEDSAVYLCASSHGLGTDTQYFGPGTRLTVL.

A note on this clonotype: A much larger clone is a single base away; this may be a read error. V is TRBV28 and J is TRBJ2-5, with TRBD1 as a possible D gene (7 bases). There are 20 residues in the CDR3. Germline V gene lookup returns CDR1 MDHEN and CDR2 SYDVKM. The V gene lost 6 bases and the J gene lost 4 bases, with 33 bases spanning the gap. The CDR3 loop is CASSQRLTGRTNVFTETQYF. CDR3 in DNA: TGTGCCAGCAGCCAAAGACTGACAGGGCGGACTAACGTTTTCACAGAGACCCAGTACTTC.

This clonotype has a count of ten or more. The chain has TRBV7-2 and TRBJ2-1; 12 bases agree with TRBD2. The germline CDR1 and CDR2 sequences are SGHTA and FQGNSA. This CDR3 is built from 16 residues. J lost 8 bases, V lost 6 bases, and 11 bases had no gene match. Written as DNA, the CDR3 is TGTGCCAGCAGGCGCATGACTAGCGGGAGTTTAGATGAGCAGTTCTTC. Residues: CASRRMTSGSLDEQFF. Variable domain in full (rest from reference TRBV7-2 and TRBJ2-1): GAGVSQSPSNKVTEKGKDVELRCDPISGHTALYWYRQSLGQGLEFLIYFQGNSAPDKSGLPSDRFSAERTGGSVSTLTIQRTQQEDSAVYLCASRRMTSGSLDEQFFGPGTRLTVL.

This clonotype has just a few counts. The CDR3 loop reads CAATGQGLYEQYF. The CDR3 bases are TGTGCCGCGACGGGACAGGGCCTCTACGAGCAGTACTTC. The chain couples TRBV30 to TRBJ2-7; TRBD1 aligns across 9 bases. CDR3 length equals 13 residues. CDR1 is GTSNPN and CDR2 is SVGIG in the germline V gene (reference sequence). V shed 8 bases, J shed 3 bases, and the junction held 8 bases outside the gene matches.

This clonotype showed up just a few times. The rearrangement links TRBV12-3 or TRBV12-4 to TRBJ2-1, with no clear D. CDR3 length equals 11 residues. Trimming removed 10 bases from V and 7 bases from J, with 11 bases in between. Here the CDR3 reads CATGSINEQFF. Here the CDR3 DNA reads TGTGCCACCGGATCTATAAATGAGCAGTTCTTC.

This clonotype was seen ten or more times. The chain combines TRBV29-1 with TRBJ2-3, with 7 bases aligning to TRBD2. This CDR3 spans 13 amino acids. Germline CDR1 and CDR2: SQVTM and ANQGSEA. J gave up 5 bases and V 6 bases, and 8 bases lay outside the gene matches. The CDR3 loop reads CSVLGRELDTQYF. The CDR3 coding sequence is TGCAGCGTCCTGGGGCGGGAGTTAGATACGCAGTATTTT.

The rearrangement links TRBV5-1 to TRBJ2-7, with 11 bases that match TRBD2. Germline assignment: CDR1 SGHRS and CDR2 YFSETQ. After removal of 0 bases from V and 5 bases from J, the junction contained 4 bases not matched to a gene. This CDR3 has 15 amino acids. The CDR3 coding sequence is TGCGCCAGCAGCTTGGGAGCACTAGCGGGAGACGAGCAGTACTTC. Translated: CASSLGALAGDEQYF.

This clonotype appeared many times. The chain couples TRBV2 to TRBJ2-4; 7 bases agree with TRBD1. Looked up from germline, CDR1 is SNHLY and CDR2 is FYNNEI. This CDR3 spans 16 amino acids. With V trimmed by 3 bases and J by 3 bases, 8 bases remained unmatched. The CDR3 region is CASSDRGGWGKNIQYF. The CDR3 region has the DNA TGTGCCAGCAGTGACCGAGGGGGCTGGGGCAAAAACATTCAGTACTTC.

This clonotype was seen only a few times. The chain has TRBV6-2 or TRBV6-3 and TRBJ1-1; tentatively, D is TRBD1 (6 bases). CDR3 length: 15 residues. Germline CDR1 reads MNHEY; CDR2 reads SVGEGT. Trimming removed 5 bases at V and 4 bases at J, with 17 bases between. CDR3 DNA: TGTGCCAGCAGTGAAAGGTTGGAGGGGGGCACTGAAGCTTTCTTT. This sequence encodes CASSERLEGGTEAFF.

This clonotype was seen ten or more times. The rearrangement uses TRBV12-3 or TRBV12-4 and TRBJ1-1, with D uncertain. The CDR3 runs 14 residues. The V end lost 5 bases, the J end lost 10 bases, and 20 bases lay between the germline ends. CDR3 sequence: CASSQPRVSKGAFF. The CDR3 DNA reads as TGTGCCAGCAGTCAACCTCGGGTCTCGAAGGGAGCTTTCTTT.

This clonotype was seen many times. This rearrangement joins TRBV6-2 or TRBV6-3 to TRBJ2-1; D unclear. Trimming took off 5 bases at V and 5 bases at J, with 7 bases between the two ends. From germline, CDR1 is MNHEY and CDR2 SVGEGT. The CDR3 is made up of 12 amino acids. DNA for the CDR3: TGTGCCAGCAGTGAAATGGACAATGAGCAGTTCTTC. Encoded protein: CASSEMDNEQFF.

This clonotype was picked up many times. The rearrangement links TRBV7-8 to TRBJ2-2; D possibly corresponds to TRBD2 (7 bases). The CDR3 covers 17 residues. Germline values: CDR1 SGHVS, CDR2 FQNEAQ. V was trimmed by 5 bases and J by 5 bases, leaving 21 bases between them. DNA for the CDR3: TGTGCCAGCAGCAAGCCCTCGGGGGGCCTACGGACCGGGGAGCTGTTTTTT. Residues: CASSKPSGGLRTGELFF.